One sample yielded the 30 T cell receptor beta chains listed below, sequenced in a study of cytomegalovirus exposure and HLA in healthy donors. Measured with immunoSEQ multiplex PCR; TCRdb has only the in-frame clones, and not every one. The sample includes about 150,000 clones, approximately 93% seen only once; the top ten take about 0.65%. The sequenced sample was PBMCs. The receptors shown here come from a young man in good health and CMV-seronegative.

This clone was detected only once. V is TRBV6-4 and J is TRBJ2-3; 14 positions match TRBD2. In germline, CDR1 is MRHNA, CDR2 SNTAGT. V shed 4 bases and J 6 bases; nucleotides not matched to a gene: 6. This CDR3 spans 16 amino acids. The chain's CDR3 is CASSVTSGGGFDTQYF. As DNA, the CDR3 is TGTGCCAGCAGTGTGACTAGCGGGGGGGGCTTCGATACGCAGTATTTT.

The chain is built from TRBV11-2 and TRBJ2-7; 7 nucleotides align to TRBD2. The length of the CDR3 is 15 residues. The germline gives CDR1 SGHAT, CDR2 FQNNGV. The trim removed 4 bases at V and 3 bases at J, leaving 9 bases unmatched. In DNA, the CDR3 is TGTGCCAGCAGCTCCAGTTCTAGCGGAAACTACGAGCAGTACGTC. It is translated as CASSSSSSGNYEQYV.

This chain links TRBV29-1 with TRBJ2-1; D uncertain. CDR3 size: 14 residues. Trimming shortened V by 4 bases and J by 0 bases, and 10 bases separated the two germline ends. The germline V gene encodes CDR1 SQVTM and CDR2 ANQGSEA. The CDR3 reads CSVVVPSSYNEQFF. In DNA, the CDR3 is TGCAGCGTTGTGGTTCCTAGCTCCTACAATGAGCAGTTCTTC.

The rearrangement links TRBV7-8 to TRBJ2-7, with D unclear. Trimming took off 2 bases at V and 2 bases at J, with 10 bases between the two ends. The CDR3 has 14 residues. Germline V lookup: CDR1 SGHVS, CDR2 FQNEAQ. The CDR3 DNA sequence: TGTGCCAGCAGCTTACGTGAGACAACCTACGAGCAGTACGTC. Encoded protein: CASSLRETTYEQYV.

V usage is TRBV4-1 and J usage is TRBJ1-4; 7 nucleotides align to TRBD1. This CDR3 region has 14 residues. V gave up 9 bases and J gave up 0 bases; unmatched junction bases: 4. Germline V CDR1 and CDR2: MGHRA, YSYEKL. The CDR3: CASRGGATNEKLFF. CDR3 DNA sequence: TGCGCCAGTCGAGGGGGCGCAACTAATGAAAAACTGTTTTTT.

This chain uses TRBV28 with TRBJ2-1, with D tentatively TRBD2 (6 bases). V shed 4 bases and J shed 0 bases, with 16 bases lying between them. Germline V gene data show CDR1 as MDHEN and CDR2 as SYDVKM. This CDR3 region has 17 residues. The CDR3 sequence is CASSSPGGVSSYNEQFF. The CDR3 coding sequence is TGTGCCAGCAGTTCCCCTGGCGGGGTAAGCTCCTACAATGAGCAGTTCTTC.

The gene calls are TRBV11-2 and TRBJ2-1, with TRBD2 as a possible D gene (5 bases). Germline assignment: CDR1 SGHAT and CDR2 FQNNGV. Deletions cut 2 bases from V and 9 bases from J, with 11 bases between. The CDR3 length is 13 residues. Here the CDR3 reads CASSLSTRGEQFF. DNA for the CDR3: TGTGCCAGCAGCTTAAGTACTAGAGGTGAGCAGTTCTTC.

The chain recombines TRBV27 with TRBJ1-2; 8 bases line up with TRBD1. J was trimmed by 7 bases and V by 4 bases; bases with no gene match: 14. The CDR3 totals 16 residues. Germline-derived CDR1 and CDR2 are MNHEY and SMNVEV (reference sequence). CDR3: CASSSRTGLKGGGYTF. The CDR3 DNA reads TGTGCCAGCAGTTCCCGGACAGGGCTTAAGGGAGGTGGCTACACCTTC.

This rearrangement joins TRBV30 to TRBJ2-2; TRBD2 matches at 7 bases. This CDR3 has 15 amino acids. J was trimmed by 3 bases and V by 0 bases; bases with no gene match: 4. Germline V gives CDR1 GTSNPN, CDR2 SVGIG (reference sequence). This CDR3 is CAWSVGGVDTGELFF. CDR3 sequence (DNA): TGTGCCTGGAGTGTGGGAGGGGTGGACACCGGGGAGCTGTTTTTT. Supplemented by reference TRBV30 and TRBJ2-2, the full variable domain reads SQTIHQWPATLVQPVGSPLSLECTVEGTSNPNLYWYRQAAGRGLQLLFYSVGIGQISSEVPQNLSASRPQDRQFILSSKKLLLSDSGFYLCAWSVGGVDTGELFFGEGSRLTVL.

This clone is a singleton in its sample. The rearrangement joins TRBV30 to TRBJ1-5; a possible D gene is TRBD1 (6 bases). V gave up 2 bases and J gave up 3 bases, with 8 bases separating them. Germline CDR1 reads GTSNPN; CDR2 reads SVGIG (reference sequence). There are 13 residues in the CDR3. In DNA form, the CDR3 reads TGTGCCTGGAGTACAGGGAACAATCAGCCCCAGCATTTT. Translating gives CAWSTGNNQPQHF.

CDR3 coding DNA: TGTGCCAGCAGCTTGACAGGGGTACACGAGCAGTACGTC. It translates to CASSLTGVHEQYV. The chain is built from TRBV5-6 and TRBJ2-7; 7 nucleotides agree with TRBD1. Trimming removed 1 base from V and 5 bases from J; junction bases left unmatched: 3. From germline, CDR1 is SGHDT and CDR2 YYEEEE. The CDR3 is made up of 13 amino acids.

The gene calls are TRBV25-1 and TRBJ2-5, with D tentatively TRBD1 (6 bases). This CDR3 contains 14 residues. Germline CDR1 reads MGHDK; CDR2 reads SYGVNS. Deletions cut 3 bases from V and 7 bases from J, with 15 bases between. The CDR3 DNA follows: TGTGCCAGCAGTGACACGACAGGCGGTGGGACCCAGTACTTC. Amino acids: CASSDTTGGGTQYF.

The rearrangement links TRBV19 to TRBJ2-1, with 8 bases identical to TRBD2. Looked up from germline, CDR1 is LNHDA and CDR2 is SQIVND (reference sequence). The CDR3 runs 17 residues. V dropped 3 bases and J dropped 9; count of bases not matched to a gene: 16. The CDR3 protein is CASSIWRTSSMGGEQFF. For the CDR3, the DNA is TGTGCCAGTAGTATTTGGAGGACTAGCTCGATGGGCGGTGAGCAGTTCTTC. Looking up the rest from reference TRBV19 and TRBJ2-1 gives the full variable domain: DGGITQSPKYLFRKEGQNVTLSCEQNLNHDAMYWYRQDPGQGLRLIYYSQIVNDFQKGDIAEGYSVSREKKESFPLTVTSAQKNPTAFYLCASSIWRTSSMGGEQFFGPGTRLTVL.

The rearrangement joins TRBV7-9 to TRBJ1-2; D unresolved. V dropped 5 bases and J dropped 11 bases, with 15 bases sitting between them. The germline CDR1 and CDR2 sequences are SEHNR and FQNEAQ (reference sequence). The CDR3 is 12 amino acids. The CDR3 region has the DNA TGTGCCAGCAGCCCTAGAGGTCATTTGTACACCTTC. Encoded protein: CASSPRGHLYTF. Together with reference TRBV7-9 and TRBJ1-2, the CDR3 gives the full variable domain: DTGVSQNPRHKITKRGQNVTFRCDPISEHNRLYWYRQTLGQGPEFLTYFQNEAQLEKSRLLSDRFSAERPKGSFSTLEIQRTEQGDSAMYLCASSPRGHLYTFGSGTRLTVV.

This chain uses TRBV5-1 with TRBJ1-1, with a tentative D call TRBD1 (6 bases). Trimming pared 3 bases from V and 2 bases from J, leaving 14 bases between. Germline V gene sequence: CDR1 SGHRS, CDR2 YFSETQ. The CDR3 totals 15 residues. CDR3 region: CASSSLGTPNTEAFF. In DNA, the CDR3 is TGCGCCAGCAGCTCCTTAGGGACACCCAACACTGAAGCTTTCTTT.

This chain joins TRBV2 and TRBJ2-3, with 8 bases aligning to TRBD1. CDR1 is SNHLY, CDR2 FYNNEI, per germline. V lost 6 bases to trimming and J lost 2 bases; unmatched junction nucleotides: 7. CDR3 length equals 15 residues. As DNA, the CDR3 is TGTGCCAGCAGCGGACAGGGCCACTACACAGATACGCAGTATTTT. Translating gives CASSGQGHYTDTQYF.

The chain employs TRBV7-9 and TRBJ1-1; unclear D gene. The CDR3 totals 15 residues. Germline values: CDR1 SEHNR, CDR2 FQNEAQ (reference sequence). V lost 6 bases and J 5 bases, leaving 19 bases between the germline ends. The CDR3 DNA follows: TGTGCCAGCAGTTTAAGGGCCCTAGCGGGGACTGAAGCTTTCTTT. Residues: CASSLRALAGTEAFF.

V and J are TRBV6-5 and TRBJ2-2; TRBD2 agrees at 11 bases. Germline trimming cut 2 bases from V and 10 bases from J; bases unmatched to any gene: 9. Germline lookup yields CDR1 MNHEY and CDR2 SVGAGI. The CDR3 consists of 16 residues. Here the CDR3 DNA reads TGTGCCAGCAGTTACGGGGCTAGCGGGGGGCAGAAGGAGCTGTTTTTT. Translation gives CASSYGASGGQKELFF.

The rearrangement joins TRBV6-5 to TRBJ2-7, with 8 bases matching TRBD1. Germline trimming cut 5 bases from V and 3 bases from J; bases unmatched to any gene: 9. The germline gives CDR1 MNHEY, CDR2 SVGAGI. CDR3 length: 15 residues. CDR3 DNA: TGTGCCAGCAGTAAATATGGGACAGGTAGCTACGAGCAGTACTTC. Translation: CASSKYGTGSYEQYF.

The chain is built from TRBV29-1 and TRBJ1-1; D perhaps matches TRBD1 (6 bases). The germline V and J ends were trimmed by 6 bases and 4 bases, with 21 bases remaining between them. The CDR3 is made up of 15 amino acids. The germline gives CDR1 SQVTM, CDR2 ANQGSEA. The CDR3 spells CSVERGTGLGTEAFF. CDR3 nucleotides: TGCAGCGTCGAGAGGGGCACAGGGTTAGGCACTGAAGCTTTCTTT.

The gene calls are TRBV11-3 and TRBJ2-7; 7 nucleotides agree with TRBD2. V shed 4 bases, J shed 7 bases, and the junction held 10 bases outside the gene matches. Germline CDR1 and CDR2: SGHNT and YENEEA. The CDR3 totals 14 residues. CDR3 nucleotide sequence: TGTGCCAGCAGCTCGACTAGCCTGGTCGGGGAGCAGTACGTC. Residues: CASSSTSLVGEQYV.

The chain is built from TRBV4-3 and TRBJ2-2; 8 nucleotides match TRBD2. Germline CDR1 LGHNA, CDR2 YSLEER. Trimming took 0 bases from V and 7 from J; bases not matched to a gene: 7. This CDR3 region has 16 residues. This CDR3 reads CASSQDRGSGGGELFF. The CDR3 region has the DNA TGCGCCAGCAGCCAAGATCGGGGGAGCGGGGGCGGGGAGCTGTTTTTT.

The rearrangement uses TRBV5-5 and TRBJ2-7, with 7 bases matching TRBD1. CDR1 and CDR2 (germline): SGHKS, YYEKEE (reference sequence). The CDR3 is made up of 14 amino acids. V was clipped by 1 base and J by 5 bases; unmatched bases: 6. The CDR3 loop reads CASSLRQGGNEQYF. The DNA of the CDR3 is TGTGCCAGCAGCTTGAGACAGGGTGGGAACGAGCAGTACTTC.

This chain joins TRBV7-8 and TRBJ2-1, with 11 bases fitting TRBD2. Germline loops: CDR1 SGHVS, CDR2 FQNEAQ. Germline trimming cut 0 bases from V and 6 bases from J; bases unmatched to any gene: 19. CDR3 size: 21 residues. The CDR3 DNA reads as TGTGCCAGCAGCTTAGCGGGAGGGACAGGCTTACTAGCGGGAGCCCGCAATGAGCAGTTCTTC. This codes for CASSLAGGTGLLAGARNEQFF.

This clone was counted between two and nine times. The chain has TRBV11-2 and TRBJ1-6; D not certain. This CDR3 has 15 amino acids. CDR1 and CDR2 from the germline V gene are SGHAT and FQNNGV. The germline V and J ends were trimmed by 0 bases and 0 bases, with 3 bases remaining between them. As DNA, the CDR3 is TGTGCCAGCAGCTTAGACAGCTCCTATAATTCACCCCTCCACTTT. Its protein is CASSLDSSYNSPLHF. The full variable domain, completed using reference TRBV11-2 and TRBJ1-6, is EAGVAQSPRYKIIEKRQSVAFWCNPISGHATLYWYQQILGQGPKLLIQFQNNGVVDDSQLPKDRFSAERLKGVDSTLKIQPAKLEDSAVYLCASSLDSSYNSPLHFGNGTRLTVT.

The V call is TRBV6-1, the J call TRBJ2-7; TRBD2 matches 12 bases. In germline, CDR1 is MNHNS, CDR2 SASEGT. The CDR3 has 18 amino acids. The J segment lost 1 base and the V segment lost 0 bases, leaving 7 bases of the junction unmatched. CDR3 region: CASSEARTSGITSYEQYV. The CDR3 region has the DNA TGTGCCAGCAGTGAAGCAAGGACTAGCGGGATTACGTCCTACGAGCAGTACGTC.

In this sample, this clone turned up once. V is TRBV5-6 and J is TRBJ1-4; 7 bases agree with TRBD1. Losses at the gene ends were 4 bases for V and 7 bases for J; bases not matched to a gene: 4. In germline, CDR1 is SGHDT, CDR2 YYEEEE. The CDR3 totals 13 residues. The CDR3 sequence is CASSLQGREKLFF. CDR3 DNA sequence: TGTGCCAGCAGCCTACAGGGGCGTGAAAAACTGTTTTTT.

This clone has a handful of counts. This chain joins TRBV2 and TRBJ1-5; no firm D call. This CDR3 spans 13 amino acids. CDR1 is SNHLY and CDR2 is FYNNEI in the germline V gene. V lost 7 bases and J lost 5, with 12 bases in between. Here the CDR3 DNA reads TGTGCCAGCAACCTAATAAGCTATCAGCCCCAGCATTTT. Residues: CASNLISYQPQHF.

The chain employs TRBV7-2 and TRBJ2-1, with TRBD2 identical over 11 bases. The CDR3 is 15 amino acids. J gave up 7 bases and V 3 bases, and 5 bases lay outside the gene matches. Germline V gene sequence: CDR1 SGHTA, CDR2 FQGNSA. The CDR3 here is CASSFSGTSGNEQFF. CDR3 sequence (DNA): TGTGCCAGCAGCTTTTCCGGGACTAGCGGTAATGAGCAGTTCTTC.

This clone has more than one count but fewer than ten. This chain joins TRBV7-9 and TRBJ2-5; D may be TRBD1 (6 bases). The V end was cut by 5 bases, the J end by 1 base, with 11 bases between. The CDR3 runs to 14 residues. The V gene's germline CDR1 is SEHNR and CDR2 FQNEAQ (reference sequence). The CDR3 loop is CASSQTGRQETQYF. CDR3 nucleotides: TGTGCCAGCAGCCAGACAGGCCGCCAAGAGACCCAGTACTTC. Together with reference TRBV7-9 and TRBJ2-5, the CDR3 gives the full variable domain: DTGVSQNPRHKITKRGQNVTFRCDPISEHNRLYWYRQTLGQGPEFLTYFQNEAQLEKSRLLSDRFSAERPKGSFSTLEIQRTEQGDSAMYLCASSQTGRQETQYFGPGTRLLVL.